Shown below are 7 T cell receptor beta chains from a single sample sequenced in a study of graft-versus-host responses after intestinal transplantation. Responders that carried the CFSE label, some 200,000 of them, were plated with some 200,000 irradiated, violet-dye-labeled stimulator cells. Assay used: immunoSEQ multiplex PCR; TCRdb lists only in-frame clones, some missing. The table lists 13,000 to 15,000 clones, about 34% of them singletons. The sequencing used alloreactive CD8+ T cells from a mixed lymphocyte reaction culture, collected before intestinal transplant. Documented subset: CFSE-low proliferating T cells sorted from roughly six-day pre-transplant mixed lymphocyte reaction (GvH or HvG direction). Receptors were obtained from a human patient who received an intestinal transplant.

The chain joins TRBV19 to TRBJ2-7, with a weak D call TRBD1 (6 bases). CDR1 and CDR2 (germline): LNHDA, SQIVND (reference sequence). The CDR3 runs 13 residues. V gave up 6 bases and J gave up 1 base, with 10 bases separating them. The CDR3 coding sequence is TGTGCCAGTAGAGGGGGATATTCCTACGAGCAGTACTTC. Translation: CASRGGYSYEQYF.

The genes are TRBV4-3 and TRBJ2-1; unclear D gene. V was trimmed by 4 bases and J by 0 bases, leaving 16 bases between them. Germline CDR1 and CDR2: LGHNA and YSLEER. The CDR3 has 17 amino acids. CDR3 nucleotides: TGCGCCAGCAGCCTCCAAATCTTGTCGAGCTCCTACAATGAGCAGTTCTTC. It codes for CASSLQILSSSYNEQFF.

The chain recombines TRBV27 with TRBJ2-7; D is possibly TRBD2 (7 bases). Between the trimmed V and J ends, which lost 3 bases and 2 bases, there was a span of 17 bases. Looked up from germline, CDR1 is MNHEY and CDR2 is SMNVEV (reference sequence). This CDR3 region has 16 residues. CDR3 sequence reads: CASSLSGEGVTYEQYF. The CDR3 DNA is TGTGCCAGCAGTTTGTCAGGGGAGGGGGTTACCTACGAGCAGTACTTC.

The rearrangement uses TRBV29-1 and TRBJ2-7; TRBD1 matches 8 bases. Per germline, CDR1 SQVTM and CDR2 ANQGSEA. This CDR3 has 12 residues. V lost 5 bases to trimming and J lost 4 bases; unmatched junction nucleotides: 4. For the CDR3, the DNA is TGCAGCGTTTCCGGGACAGGTTACGAGCAGTACTTC. Its translation: CSVSGTGYEQYF.

This clone qualifies as medium-sized. Additional DNA sequences in this sample encode the identical CDR3. The chain couples TRBV4-3 to TRBJ2-1; TRBD2 matches 7 bases. Germline loops: CDR1 LGHNA, CDR2 YSLEER. Trimming removed 0 bases from V and 2 bases from J; junction bases left unmatched: 1. CDR3 length equals 15 residues. CDR3 residues: CASSQDGTTYNEQFF. Written as DNA, the CDR3 is TGCGCCAGCAGCCAAGATGGGACTACCTACAATGAGCAGTTCTTC.

The genes are TRBV19 and TRBJ1-6; a possible D gene is TRBD1 (6 bases). The CDR3 sequence is 15 residues long. The germline gives CDR1 LNHDA, CDR2 SQIVND (reference sequence). V dropped 5 bases and J dropped 9 bases, with 17 bases sitting between them. Here the CDR3 DNA reads TGTGCCAGTAGTGCTCTTTTGGGGGGGCTTTCACCCCTCCACTTT. It codes for CASSALLGGLSPLHF.

This clone was detected a few times. The rearrangement joins TRBV29-1 to TRBJ1-5; 10 nucleotides align to TRBD1. With V trimmed by 6 bases and J by 2 bases, 7 bases remained unmatched. Per the germline V gene, CDR1 is SQVTM and CDR2 is ANQGSEA. The CDR3 covers 15 residues. The DNA of the CDR3 is TGCAGCGTATCGACAGGGGGCGGTGGCAATCAGCCCCAGCATTTT. This gives the protein CSVSTGGGGNQPQHF.